A selection of T cell receptor beta chains follows, all from one sample in a study of blood T cell repertoires in COVID-19. Sequencing used immunoSEQ multiplex PCR; TCRdb keeps in-frame clones, though not all of them. The table shows roughly 190,000 clones, with 80% to 90% occurring only once. Sequencing used peripheral blood. These receptors all stem from a human donor in a cohort sampled during active COVID-19. CDR3s include the opening cysteine and the closing phenylalanine or tryptophan. A D gene is named only where the DNA matches it firmly. Rows may omit the clone size; those that give it use once, few, many or a size class.

abundance	d_gene	j_gene	v_gene	CDR3nt	CDR3aa
once	TRBD1	TRBJ2-7	TRBV27	TGTGCCAGCAGTTTAAAGTGGACAGGGGCGTACGAGCAGTACTTC	CASSLKWTGAYEQYF
.	.	TRBJ2-3	TRBV3-1/TRBV3-2	TGTGCCAGCAGCCTGCGGGATACGCAGTATTTT	CASSLRDTQYF
.	.	TRBJ2-7	TRBV10-3	TGTGCCATCAGTGACGGGACATACTCCTACGAGCAGTACTTC	CAISDGTYSYEQYF
.	.	TRBJ1-1	TRBV5-1	TGCGCCAGCAGCTATACAGGGTCGTCTGAAGCTTTCTTT	CASSYTGSSEAFF
.	TRBD2	TRBJ2-1	TRBV6-2/TRBV6-3	TGTGCCAGCAGTCATGGACTAGCTGCCACCTTCTCCTACAATGAGCAGTTCTTC	CASSHGLAATFSYNEQFF
.	.	TRBJ1-2	TRBV12-3/TRBV12-4	TGTGCCAGCAGTGCCACAGGGCCCTATGGCTACACCTTC	CASSATGPYGYTF
many	TRBD2	TRBJ2-5	TRBV6-6	TGTGCCAGCAGTGCCTTAGCGGGAGGGCCACTGGAGACCCAGTACTTC	CASSALAGGPLETQYF
once	.	TRBJ1-2	TRBV19	TGTGCCAGTAGTATGGGACTCTCATCTTACACCTTC	CASSMGLSSYTF
.	TRBD1	TRBJ1-1	TRBV6-5	TGTGCCAGCAGCGACAGGGGTTTGGGGACTGAAGCTTTCTTT	CASSDRGLGTEAFF
once	TRBD2	TRBJ2-5	TRBV4-1	TGCGCCAGCAGCCAATTAGCGGGGGGGCTCCAAGAGACCCAGTACTTC	CASSQLAGGLQETQYF
.	.	TRBJ2-3	TRBV3-1/TRBV3-2	TGTGCCAGCAGCCAACTCACAGGCACAGATACGCAGTATTTT	CASSQLTGTDTQYF
.	.	TRBJ2-3	TRBV21-1	TGTGCCAGCAGCAAAATTTTCTTCTACCTACCTGGGGCCACAGATACGCAGTATTTT	CASSKIFFYLPGATDTQYF
.	TRBD1	TRBJ1-4	TRBV28	TGTGCCAGCAGCGCCGTGGGACAGGGGCCTGAAAAACTGTTTTTT	CASSAVGQGPEKLFF
.	TRBD1	TRBJ1-5	TRBV2	TGTGCCAGCAGTGCCGGGACAGGGATTCAGCCCCAGCATTTT	CASSAGTGIQPQHF
.	TRBD2	TRBJ2-3	TRBV7-6	TGTGCCAGCAGCGGTAGCGGGAGGAACACAGATACGCAGTATTTT	CASSGSGRNTDTQYF
.	TRBD2	TRBJ2-2	TRBV20-1	TGCAGTGCTAGTACACCGGGACTAGCGGGAACGGGGGAGCTGTTTTTT	CSASTPGLAGTGELFF
once	.	TRBJ2-7	TRBV2	TGTGCCAGCCTTACAGGGCACGAGCAGTACTTC	CASLTGHEQYF
.	.	TRBJ2-7	TRBV19	TGTGCCAGTAGTCCACAGGGATGGGGCTACGAGCAGTACTTC	CASSPQGWGYEQYF
.	.	TRBJ2-5	TRBV5-1	TGCGCCAGCTCCGGGGAGGTTCAAGAGACCCAGTACTTC	CASSGEVQETQYF
few	TRBD1	TRBJ1-6	TRBV19	TGTGCCAGTAGGCAGACAGGGGGACATTCACCCCTCCACTTT	CASRQTGGHSPLHF
.	TRBD1	TRBJ2-1	TRBV6-5	TGTGCCAGCAGTAGGGACAGGGGAGCCTACAATGAGCAGTTCTTC	CASSRDRGAYNEQFF
.	.	TRBJ2-5	TRBV7-2	TGTGCCAGCAGCTTAGTGGGGGCTATCGAAGAGACCCAGTACTTC	CASSLVGAIEETQYF
.	TRBD2	TRBJ2-2	TRBV4-2	TGTGCCAGCAGCCAAGATCAGGCGGGGGGGTCGACCGTCGGGGAGCTGTTTTTT	CASSQDQAGGSTVGELFF
.	.	TRBJ1-5	TRBV2	TGTGCCAGCAGTGGAGGAGAGCCTTATAGTCAGCCCCAGCATTTT	CASSGGEPYSQPQHF
.	.	TRBJ1-1	TRBV12-3/TRBV12-4	TGTGCCAGCAGTTTCGTGAACACTGAAGCTTTCTTT	CASSFVNTEAFF
.	.	TRBJ2-7	TRBV7-9	TGTGCCAGCAGCGGCGGGGTGAACGAGCAGTACTTC	CASSGGVNEQYF
.	.	TRBJ1-2	TRBV6-5	TGTGCCAGCAGTTACGCCGGGGGGGGCGTCTTGGGTGGCTACACCTTC	CASSYAGGGVLGGYTF
.	TRBD2	TRBJ2-5	TRBV3-1/TRBV3-2	TGTGCCAGCAGCCAAGGACTAGCGGGAGGGACGGGAGAGACCCAGTACTTC	CASSQGLAGGTGETQYF
.	.	TRBJ2-1	TRBV7-2	TGTGCCAGCAGCTTAAGGGGCCGCAGTGAGCAGTTCTTC	CASSLRGRSEQFF
.	.	TRBJ2-1	TRBV9	TGTGCCAGCACCAAGGGGACTTTGACCTACAATGAGCAGTTCTTC	CASTKGTLTYNEQFF
.	.	TRBJ1-4	TRBV12-3/TRBV12-4	TGTGCCAGCAGTATGAGGAGGAATGAAAAACTGTTTTTT	CASSMRRNEKLFF
.	.	TRBJ2-3	TRBV19	TGTGCCAGTAGTATTCAGGTCGGGGTGGGGACAGATACGCAGTATTTT	CASSIQVGVGTDTQYF
few	.	TRBJ1-5	TRBV27	TGTGCCAGCAGTTACAGGGATAGCAATCAGCCCCAGCATTTT	CASSYRDSNQPQHF
few	.	TRBJ1-2	TRBV12-3/TRBV12-4	TGTGCCAGCAGTTTGTCAACAGACTATGGCTACACCTTC	CASSLSTDYGYTF
.	.	TRBJ1-6	TRBV9	TGTGCCAGCAGCGTAGGAGGGCGCGGAGCCTTACGAGGTTCCTATAATTCACCCCTCCACTTT	CASSVGGRGALRGSYNSPLHF
.	TRBD1	TRBJ1-1	TRBV7-8	TGTGCCAGCAGCAGACAGGGTTACACTGAAGCTTTCTTT	CASSRQGYTEAFF
.	TRBD1	TRBJ2-7	TRBV28	TGTGCCAGCAGTCCGACAGGGTTTTTCCACGAGCAGTACTTC	CASSPTGFFHEQYF
.	TRBD2	TRBJ2-1	TRBV7-3	TGTGCCAGCAGCTCAGGGCCGGGACTAGCGGGAGATAAGGATGAGCAGTTCTTC	CASSSGPGLAGDKDEQFF
few	.	TRBJ1-3	TRBV21-1	TGTGCCAGCAGCCTGCGGACCCGGAGGGACGGAAACACCATATATTTT	CASSLRTRRDGNTIYF
.	.	TRBJ2-5	TRBV7-6	TGTGCCAGCAGCGACTCCGGGACTTTCCCTCCGACCCAGTACTTC	CASSDSGTFPPTQYF
.	.	TRBJ1-1	TRBV5-1	TGCGCCAGCAGCTTGGAGGAGGCGTCCACTGAAGCTTTCTTT	CASSLEEASTEAFF
.	TRBD2	TRBJ2-3	TRBV11-3	TGTGCCAGCAGCCCGGGGGGTTTGTACGATACGCAGTATTTT	CASSPGGLYDTQYF
.	.	TRBJ1-4	TRBV5-1	TGCGCCAGCAGCTTGGGGTCCGGGGTATGGGAAAAACTGTTTTTT	CASSLGSGVWEKLFF
.	.	TRBJ1-2	TRBV9	TGTGCCAGCAGCGAGTCAGAATTGCTGAACTATGGCTACACCTTC	CASSESELLNYGYTF
.	.	TRBJ2-2	TRBV7-3	TGTGCCAGCAGCCTAATTGCACCTAGAAACACCGGGGAGCTGTTTTTT	CASSLIAPRNTGELFF
.	.	TRBJ1-6	TRBV30	TGTGCCGGGAAGACTCCGGGACTGAGCTCCTATAATTCACCCCTCCACTTT	CAGKTPGLSSYNSPLHF
.	.	TRBJ2-7	TRBV28	TGTGCCAGCAGTTTATGGGCAGCCTACGAGCAGTACTTC	CASSLWAAYEQYF
.	TRBD2	TRBJ2-1	TRBV19	TGTGCCAGTAGTATTGGGGTCTCGGGGACTAGTTTATATGAGCAGTTCTTC	CASSIGVSGTSLYEQFF
.	.	TRBJ1-3	TRBV5-1	TGCGCCAGCAGCTTGGCAGGCGTCTCTGGAAACACCATATATTTT	CASSLAGVSGNTIYF
few	TRBD2	TRBJ2-7	TRBV2	TGTGCCAGCAGTCTTGGCGGGAGACCCCCCGAGCAGTACTTC	CASSLGGRPPEQYF
.	.	TRBJ1-2	TRBV7-9	TGTGCCAGCAGCCCGACAGCAACTTCCTATGGCTACACCTTC	CASSPTATSYGYTF
.	TRBD1	TRBJ1-2	TRBV9	TGTGCCAGCAGCGTAGGGCAGGGGGCCTATGGCTACACCTTC	CASSVGQGAYGYTF